One sample yielded the 5 T cell receptor beta chains listed below, sequenced in a study of T cell repertoires in cytomegalovirus infection. TCRdb independently ran MiXCR on the reads; one entry per CDR3 protein. This sample carries 500,000 to 600,000 distinct CDR3 sequences, approximately 15% of them seen once, and the ten largest clones take 20% to 30%. Source material: CD8+ T cells from PBMCs. The receptor set was obtained from a human donor in good health (CMV status not recorded). Some clones in this sample may be carry-over from other donors' samples.

This clonotype was counted only a few times. The V and J genes are TRBV6-2 or TRBV6-3 and TRBJ2-4; 8 positions match TRBD1. The length of the CDR3 is 13 residues. V shed 6 bases and J 8 bases; nucleotides not matched to a gene: 6. Germline V gene sequence: CDR1 MNHEY, CDR2 SVGEGT. This CDR3 is CASSITGGDIQYF. The CDR3 region has the DNA TGTGCCAGCAGCATTACAGGGGGAGACATTCAGTACTTC.

Regarding this clonotype: One end of the junction fails to match germline, which may point to a read error. The gene calls are TRBV7-6 and TRBJ2-1, with a weak D call TRBD1 (6 bases). CDR1 is SGHVS and CDR2 is FNYEAQ in the germline V gene. This CDR3 is 15 amino acids long. The CDR3 sequence: CTSSFDRSSYNEQFF. The CDR3 coding sequence is TGTACCAGCAGCTTCGACAGGAGCTCCTACAATGAGCAGTTCTTC. The variable domain in full, completed from reference TRBV7-6 and TRBJ2-1, reads GAGVSQSPRYKVTKRGQDVALRCDPISGHVSLYWYRQALGQGPEFLTYFNYEAQQDKSGLPNDRFSAERPEGSISTLTIQRTEQRDSAMYRCTSSFDRSSYNEQFFGPGTRLTVL.

This clonotype was observed at least ten times. The chain joins TRBV7-8 to TRBJ2-7; 9 bases are a match to TRBD2. Germline values: CDR1 SGHVS, CDR2 FQNEAQ. Trimming removed 0 bases from V and 0 bases from J; junction bases left unmatched: 3. The CDR3 runs 16 residues. CDR3 DNA: TGTGCCAGCAGCTTAGCTAGGACTAGCGACTCCTACGAGCAGTACTTC. Translating gives CASSLARTSDSYEQYF.

In its sample, this clonotype was seen many times. The V and J genes are TRBV7-9 and TRBJ1-1; TRBD1 is a possible D gene (5 bases). The germline CDR1 and CDR2 sequences are SEHNR and FQNEAQ (reference sequence). The CDR3 runs 13 residues. Trimming left V 5 bases short and J 5 bases short, with 12 bases between. As DNA, the CDR3 is TGTGCCAGCAGCCCCAGTGGGGGTACTGAAGCTTTCTTT. It is translated as CASSPSGGTEAFF.

J is TRBJ2-7 and V is TRBV5-1, with D maybe TRBD1 (7 bases). Germline lookup yields CDR1 SGHRS and CDR2 YFSETQ. The CDR3 extends over 15 amino acids. V lost 3 bases and J lost 5, with 18 bases in between. The CDR3 nucleotides read TGCGCCAGCAGCTCGGAAAACAGGGGCGGGGACGAGCAGTACTTC. It is translated as CASSSENRGGDEQYF.